One and the same sample provided the 27 T cell receptor beta chains below, sequenced in a study of blood T cells in healthy people across ages. A J-beta primer mix and a sample-barcoded 5' primer were used in a second PCR of roughly 7 to 12 cycles. TCRdb re-derived calls from the 5' RACE reads in MiXCR, one entry per CDR3 protein. The sample lists a few hundred thousand distinct CDR3 sequences; 27% were seen once. Source material: blood. The receptor source for this set is a woman aged 65 to 85 in good health.

Note on this clonotype: This may be a read error, as it is one base from a much larger clone. The CDR3 loop is CASSLGARNERFF. DNA of the CDR3: TGCGCCAGCAGCTTGGGGGCCCGGAATGAGCGGTTCTTC. This chain uses TRBV5-1 with TRBJ2-1; D gene uncertain. CDR3 length equals 13 residues. The germline gives CDR1 SGHRS, CDR2 YFSETQ.

This clonotype showed up just a few times. This clone may be a read error of a much larger clone one base away. This chain links TRBV5-4 with TRBJ2-5; D remains ambiguous. Germline values: CDR1 SGHNT, CDR2 YYREEE (reference sequence). This CDR3 region has 11 residues. DNA for the CDR3: TGTGCCAGCAGCACCCAAGAGACCCAGCACTTC. This encodes CASSTQETQHF.

This clonotype occurred a few times. This CDR3 is CASSTSGTDEQYF. CDR3 DNA: TGTGCCAGCAGCACCTCTGGGACCGACGAGCAGTACTTC. The V gene is TRBV7-9, the J gene TRBJ2-7; D is perhaps TRBD1 or TRBD2 (5 bases each). The CDR3 length is 13 residues. Germline V CDR1 and CDR2: SEHNR, FQNEAQ (reference sequence). V shed 5 bases and J shed 5 bases, with 13 bases lying between them.

The chain combines TRBV18 with TRBJ2-3, with D uncertain. The germline V gene has CDR1 KGHSH and CDR2 LQKENI. This CDR3 region has 15 residues. Deletions cut 0 bases from V and 2 bases from J, with 9 bases between. The CDR3 sequence: CASSPPVKSTDTQYF. The CDR3 DNA sequence: TGTGCCAGCTCACCACCCGTGAAGTCCACAGATACGCAGTATTTT.

This clonotype appeared a single time. J is TRBJ2-7 and V is TRBV28; TRBD2 agrees at 16 bases. Germline V CDR1 and CDR2: MDHEN, SYDVKM. V was clipped by 3 bases and J by 2 bases; unmatched bases: 1. The CDR3 contains 16 residues. In DNA, the CDR3 is TGTGCCAGCAGTTTTGGGACTAGCGGGGGGGCCTACGAGCAGTACTTC. Protein: CASSFGTSGGAYEQYF.

This chain connects TRBV5-1 to TRBJ2-7; no clear D gene. V was clipped by 4 bases and J by 5 bases, with 16 bases between them. CDR1 and CDR2 from the germline V gene are SGHRS and YFSETQ. CDR3 size: 14 residues. CDR3 coding DNA: TGCGCCAGCAGCGAAGCCAGGCTTAATGACGAGCAGTACTTC. Its protein product is CASSEARLNDEQYF.

This clonotype has only a few counts. The rearrangement uses TRBV15 and TRBJ2-1, with D tentatively TRBD2 (6 bases). The CDR3 is 15 amino acids. Germline CDR1 and CDR2: LNHNV and YYDKDF (reference sequence). Trimming removed 3 bases from V and 3 bases from J, with 12 bases in between. CDR3 DNA: TGTGCCACCAGCAGGACTAGTGGGGACTACAATGAGCAGTTCTTC. Protein sequence: CATSRTSGDYNEQFF.

V and J are TRBV5-1 and TRBJ2-7, with 9 bases matching TRBD1. The CDR3 runs 15 residues. V shed 0 bases and J 7 bases; nucleotides not matched to a gene: 8. Germline CDR1 and CDR2: SGHRS and YFSETQ. Written as DNA, the CDR3 is TGCGCCAGCAGCTTGGAGACAGGGGGTTTCGGGGAGCAGTACTTC. Translating it yields CASSLETGGFGEQYF.

V usage is TRBV6-5 and J usage is TRBJ1-1; D is unclear. CDR1 and CDR2 (germline): MNHEY, SVGAGI. The CDR3 extends over 15 amino acids. Between the trimmed V and J ends, which lost 0 bases and 2 bases, there was a span of 10 bases. Here the CDR3 reads CASSYSSGFNTEAFF. Here the CDR3 DNA reads TGTGCCAGCAGTTACTCTTCTGGATTCAACACTGAAGCTTTCTTT.

This clonotype was picked up a small number of times. The chain is built from TRBV10-3 and TRBJ2-5, with D perhaps matching TRBD1 (5 bases). Trimming removed 0 bases at V and 1 base at J, with 9 bases between. Per the germline V gene, CDR1 is ENHRY and CDR2 is SYGVKD. The CDR3 totals 15 residues. CDR3 coding DNA: TGTGCCATCAGTGAGTCGCAGGGTACCCAAGAGACCCAGTACTTC. It encodes CAISESQGTQETQYF.

The V and J genes are TRBV20-1 and TRBJ2-7, with D uncertain. There are 14 residues in the CDR3. Between the trimmed V and J ends, which lost 6 bases and 7 bases, there was a span of 22 bases. CDR1 and CDR2 from the germline V gene are DFQATT and SNEGSKA (reference sequence). This CDR3 reads CSAPTPTESGEQYF. CDR3 in DNA: TGCAGTGCCCCTACTCCAACGGAATCTGGGGAGCAGTACTTC.

The chain employs TRBV4-3 and TRBJ2-3; 9 positions agree with TRBD2. The length of the CDR3 is 15 residues. CDR1 is LGHNA, CDR2 YSLEER, per germline. Losses at the gene ends were 1 base for V and 5 bases for J; bases not matched to a gene: 4. The CDR3 nucleotides are TGCGCCAGCAGCCAAGCGGCGGGGGGGGTAGATACGCAGTATTTT. It is translated as CASSQAAGGVDTQYF.

There are a few counts of this clonotype. The rearrangement links TRBV7-9 to TRBJ2-2, with TRBD1 as a possible D gene (6 bases). This CDR3 comprises 18 residues. CDR1 is SEHNR, CDR2 FQNEAQ, per germline (reference sequence). V dropped 3 bases and J dropped 6 bases, with 23 bases sitting between them. The CDR3 loop is CASSFRKTGSTLAGELFF. Written as DNA, the CDR3 is TGTGCCAGCAGCTTTCGGAAAACAGGGTCAACATTAGCCGGGGAGCTGTTTTTT.

The genes are TRBV7-9 and TRBJ1-3; a weak D match, TRBD1 (6 bases). V was clipped by 1 base and J by 0 bases, with 10 bases between them. Germline values: CDR1 SEHNR, CDR2 FQNEAQ (reference sequence). The CDR3 runs 16 residues. DNA for the CDR3: TGTGCCAGCAGCTTAGGAGGGACAATCTCTGGAAACACCATATATTTT. It is translated as CASSLGGTISGNTIYF.

J is TRBJ2-3 and V is TRBV3-1, with D perhaps matching TRBD1 or TRBD2 (5 bases each). The CDR3 has 17 residues. Germline-derived CDR1 and CDR2 are LGHDT and YNNKEL (reference sequence). V lost 1 base and J lost 1, with 15 bases in between. The CDR3 is CASSQGGGGGGTDTQYF. DNA of the CDR3: TGTGCCAGCAGCCAAGGAGGAGGTGGGGGAGGCACAGATACGCAGTATTTT.

This clonotype was counted between two and nine times. This sequence joins TRBV6-6 and TRBJ2-7; 11 nucleotides line up with TRBD1. The germline gives CDR1 MNHNY, CDR2 SVGAGI (reference sequence). V was clipped by 2 bases and J by 2 bases; unmatched bases: 5. There are 16 residues in the CDR3. This chain's CDR3 is CASSYRRDRGTYEQYF. CDR3 bases: TGTGCCAGCAGTTACCGCCGGGACAGGGGGACCTACGAGCAGTACTTC.

The rearrangement links TRBV2 to TRBJ2-5; TRBD1 is a possible D gene (6 bases). From germline, CDR1 is SNHLY and CDR2 FYNNEI. The V end was cut by 1 base, the J end by 3 bases, with 9 bases between. This CDR3 region has 14 residues. This CDR3 is CASSEEAGEETQYF. CDR3 DNA sequence: TGTGCCAGCAGTGAAGAGGCAGGGGAAGAGACCCAGTACTTC.

This chain joins TRBV5-8 and TRBJ1-3; D possibly corresponds to TRBD1 (6 bases). Trimming took off 0 bases at V and 0 bases at J, with 10 bases between the two ends. CDR1 is SGHTS, CDR2 YDEGEE, per germline. This CDR3 comprises 16 residues. The CDR3 region has the DNA TGTGCCAGCAGCTTGGTTTGGGGGCACTCTGGAAACACCATATATTTT. Its translation: CASSLVWGHSGNTIYF.

The CDR3 DNA reads TGTGCCAGCAGACACCTCCGGTCAGGGGTCTACGAGCAGTACTTC. This sequence encodes CASRHLRSGVYEQYF. The genes are TRBV6-1 and TRBJ2-7; a weak D match, TRBD1 (6 bases). The CDR3 totals 15 residues. Germline CDR1 reads MNHNS; CDR2 reads SASEGT. V lost 6 bases to trimming and J lost 3 bases, with 18 bases between them.

The CDR3 DNA follows: TGTGCCAGCAGCTTCAGAGGACTGAACTCTGGAAACACCATATATTTT. Residues: CASSFRGLNSGNTIYF. The chain joins TRBV5-6 to TRBJ1-3, with D unresolved. The CDR3 runs 16 residues. The germline gives CDR1 SGHDT, CDR2 YYEEEE. V was trimmed by 2 bases and J by 0 bases, leaving 12 bases between them.

CDR3 region: CASRSTGGWQETQYF. In nucleotides, the CDR3 is TGTGCCAGCAGATCGACAGGGGGCTGGCAAGAGACCCAGTACTTC. The chain carries TRBV28 and TRBJ2-5, with TRBD1 identical over 10 bases. The CDR3 is 15 amino acids. J lost 2 bases, V lost 6 bases, and 6 bases had no gene match. Germline V CDR1 and CDR2: MDHEN, SYDVKM.

The chain joins TRBV4-1 to TRBJ1-1; D is unresolved. V was trimmed by 6 bases and J by 3 bases, leaving 11 bases between them. CDR1 and CDR2 from the germline V gene are MGHRA and YSYEKL. The CDR3 consists of 13 residues. The CDR3 sequence: CASRYDGYTEAFF. DNA for the CDR3: TGCGCCAGCAGATATGACGGTTACACTGAAGCTTTCTTT.

V usage is TRBV5-1 and J usage is TRBJ2-1, with TRBD2 as a possible D gene (7 bases). CDR3 length: 14 amino acids. Trimming took 0 bases from V and 7 from J, leaving 11 bases between them. The germline V gene encodes CDR1 SGHRS and CDR2 YFSETQ. The CDR3 DNA sequence: TGCGCCAGCAGCTTGGACAGGGAGGGAAATGAGCAGTTCTTC. It yields the protein CASSLDREGNEQFF.

The V gene is TRBV4-3, the J gene TRBJ2-7; 10 bases are a match to TRBD1. Germline CDR1 LGHNA, CDR2 YSLEER. This CDR3 contains 17 residues. V shed 3 bases and J 4 bases; nucleotides not matched to a gene: 12. The CDR3, as DNA: TGCGCCAGCAGCCATAACGGACAGGGGGGTCGTAGTTACGAGCAGTACTTC. Protein sequence: CASSHNGQGGRSYEQYF.

In this sample, this clonotype turned up many times. The V and J genes are TRBV7-2 and TRBJ2-5; 7 bases align to TRBD1. Unmatched junction bases numbered 4, after V lost 5 bases and J lost 4 bases. The CDR3 covers 13 residues. Germline V CDR1 and CDR2: SGHTA, FQGNSA. The CDR3 bases are TGTGCCAGCAGCCCTAACAGGGGAGAGACCCAGTACTTC. Translation gives CASSPNRGETQYF.

The chain's CDR3 is CSARVEYPLNGYTF. CDR3 DNA: TGCAGTGCTAGAGTAGAGTACCCCCTTAATGGCTACACCTTC. The chain carries TRBV20-1 and TRBJ1-2, with D unresolved. Trimming removed 1 base at V and 6 bases at J, with 15 bases between. The V gene's germline CDR1 is DFQATT and CDR2 SNEGSKA (reference sequence). This CDR3 comprises 14 residues.

The chain recombines TRBV20-1 with TRBJ2-2; perhaps TRBD1 as D (8 bases). This CDR3 comprises 16 residues. Between the trimmed V and J ends, which lost 0 bases and 3 bases, there was a span of 14 bases. The germline gives CDR1 DFQATT, CDR2 SNEGSKA (reference sequence). In DNA form, the CDR3 reads TGCAGTGCTAGAGATTGGACAGGGAGGGACACCGGGGAGCTGTTTTTT. Its translation is CSARDWTGRDTGELFF.